This is a list of T cell receptor beta chains from one sample in a study of shared clonotypes between healthy human individuals. Only in-frame clones appear in the TCRdb table, and some are missing; sequencing was by immunoSEQ multiplex PCR. Of under 550,000 clones listed, less than 96% are singletons. The sample consisted of naive CD4+ T cells sorted from blood. All receptors come from a woman aged 25 to 45 in good health. The CDR3 runs from the conserved cysteine through the conserved F or W. The D gene is left open where the match is weak. Size is stated for part of the rows, as once, few or many counts, or as a class when the clone is expanded.

clone size: NA; V gene: TRBV18; J gene: TRBJ2-7; D gene: NA; CDR3 DNA: TGTGCCAGCTCACCAGAGGTTAAAGGCGAGCAGTACTTC; CDR3 protein: CASSPEVKGEQYF
clone size: NA; V gene: TRBV15; J gene: TRBJ2-5; D gene: TRBD2; CDR3 DNA: TGTGCCACCAGAGACCGGACTAGCGGGAAGGAGACCCAGTACTTC; CDR3 protein: CATRDRTSGKETQYF
clone size: once; V gene: TRBV29-1; J gene: TRBJ2-7; D gene: TRBD2; CDR3 DNA: TGCAGCGTTGGGACTAGCGGGAGACGTGAGCAGTACTTC; CDR3 protein: CSVGTSGRREQYF
clone size: NA; V gene: TRBV7-9; J gene: TRBJ2-1; D gene: NA; CDR3 DNA: TGTGCCAGCAGCCCGAGGGGGAGCTCCTACAATGAGCAGTTCTTC; CDR3 protein: CASSPRGSSYNEQFF
clone size: NA; V gene: TRBV29-1; J gene: TRBJ2-7; D gene: NA; CDR3 DNA: TGCAGCGTTCTCCCGGGACTGAGCTCCTACGAGCAGTACTTC; CDR3 protein: CSVLPGLSSYEQYF
clone size: NA; V gene: TRBV19; J gene: TRBJ1-4; D gene: NA; CDR3 DNA: TGTGCCAGTAGTAATGCAGGGAGGATGTTCGAAAAACTGTTTTTT; CDR3 protein: CASSNAGRMFEKLFF
clone size: NA; V gene: TRBV10-3; J gene: TRBJ2-1; D gene: NA; CDR3 DNA: TGTGCCATCAGTGAGTCGTCAGGTTTCTACAATGAGCAGTTCTTC; CDR3 protein: CAISESSGFYNEQFF
clone size: NA; V gene: TRBV2; J gene: TRBJ1-5; D gene: TRBD1; CDR3 DNA: TGTGCCAGCAGTCCCGGACAGGGTAGGAATCAGCCCCAGCATTTT; CDR3 protein: CASSPGQGRNQPQHF
clone size: NA; V gene: TRBV28; J gene: TRBJ2-7; D gene: TRBD2; CDR3 DNA: TGTGCCAGCAGAAGGGGCGGGAGCATCTCCTACGAGCAGTACTTC; CDR3 protein: CASRRGGSISYEQYF
clone size: NA; V gene: TRBV19; J gene: TRBJ2-3; D gene: NA; CDR3 DNA: TGTGCCAGTAGTAGAGGACAGACAGATACGCAGTATTTT; CDR3 protein: CASSRGQTDTQYF
clone size: NA; V gene: TRBV5-1; J gene: TRBJ2-3; D gene: NA; CDR3 DNA: TGCGCCAGCAGCATTTCTAGCACAGATACGCAGTATTTT; CDR3 protein: CASSISSTDTQYF
clone size: NA; V gene: TRBV5-4; J gene: TRBJ1-2; D gene: NA; CDR3 DNA: TGTGCCAGCAGCTTGGAGCCGGAAAGCAGCTATGGCTACACCTTC; CDR3 protein: CASSLEPESSYGYTF
clone size: NA; V gene: TRBV4-2; J gene: TRBJ1-2; D gene: NA; CDR3 DNA: TGTGCCAGCAGCTTGAGGCACGGAGGGAACTATGGCTACACCTTC; CDR3 protein: CASSLRHGGNYGYTF
clone size: NA; V gene: TRBV18; J gene: TRBJ2-3; D gene: NA; CDR3 DNA: TGTGCCAGCTCACAGGCCCCCGTTAGCACAGATACGCAGTATTTT; CDR3 protein: CASSQAPVSTDTQYF
clone size: NA; V gene: TRBV10-1; J gene: TRBJ2-1; D gene: TRBD1; CDR3 DNA: TGCGCCAGCAGTCCAAGACAGGGTAGCTCCTACAATGAGCAGTTCTTC; CDR3 protein: CASSPRQGSSYNEQFF
clone size: NA; V gene: TRBV4-2; J gene: TRBJ2-1; D gene: NA; CDR3 DNA: TGTGCCAGCAGCCAGCGTGACGTGGGGGTCGGTCGCAATGAGCAGTTCTTC; CDR3 protein: CASSQRDVGVGRNEQFF
clone size: NA; V gene: TRBV11-3; J gene: TRBJ1-1; D gene: TRBD1; CDR3 DNA: TGTGCCAGCAGCCTCGGACAGGGAAAAGGCACTGAAGCTTTCTTT; CDR3 protein: CASSLGQGKGTEAFF
clone size: NA; V gene: TRBV19; J gene: TRBJ2-7; D gene: TRBD1; CDR3 DNA: TGTGCCAGTAGTAAGTGGACAGGGTCCTACGAGCAGTACTTC; CDR3 protein: CASSKWTGSYEQYF
clone size: NA; V gene: TRBV30; J gene: TRBJ1-2; D gene: NA; CDR3 DNA: TGTGCCTGGAGTGTCCCCCGTAGGTGTGTTAACTATGGCTACACCTTC; CDR3 protein: CAWSVPRRCVNYGYTF
clone size: NA; V gene: TRBV2; J gene: TRBJ2-3; D gene: NA; CDR3 DNA: TGTGCCAGCAGTGAAGAGGCAGGGAACACAGATACGCAGTATTTT; CDR3 protein: CASSEEAGNTDTQYF
clone size: NA; V gene: TRBV9; J gene: TRBJ2-3; D gene: TRBD2; CDR3 DNA: TGTGCCAGCAGCAGACTAGCGGGAGGTGGCACAGATACGCAGTATTTT; CDR3 protein: CASSRLAGGGTDTQYF
clone size: NA; V gene: TRBV14; J gene: TRBJ1-1; D gene: NA; CDR3 DNA: TGTGCCAGCAGTAGGGGGGGAAGCCCTGAAGCTTTCTTT; CDR3 protein: CASSRGGSPEAFF
clone size: NA; V gene: TRBV6-5; J gene: TRBJ1-4; D gene: NA; CDR3 DNA: TGTGCCAGCAGTGGGCCCCGGGTGGGTGAAAAACTGTTTTTT; CDR3 protein: CASSGPRVGEKLFF
clone size: NA; V gene: TRBV23-1; J gene: TRBJ2-5; D gene: TRBD1; CDR3 DNA: TGCGCCAGCAGTCAATCATCCCGGGACAGGGAGTTTTGGGAGACCCAGTACTTC; CDR3 protein: CASSQSSRDREFWETQYF
clone size: NA; V gene: TRBV11-1; J gene: TRBJ2-7; D gene: NA; CDR3 DNA: TGTGCCAGCAGCTTGGTGGGCAGGGCCTACGAGCAGTACTTC; CDR3 protein: CASSLVGRAYEQYF
clone size: NA; V gene: TRBV28; J gene: TRBJ2-3; D gene: TRBD2; CDR3 DNA: TGTGCCAGCAGTTTAAGCGTATTTCTTCATTATGGCGGGAGAGCCGCAGATACGCAGTATTTT; CDR3 protein: CASSLSVFLHYGGRAADTQYF
clone size: NA; V gene: TRBV6-1; J gene: TRBJ2-7; D gene: NA; CDR3 DNA: TGTGCCAGCAGTGATACTATTCTTGAAGCAGAGTACTTC; CDR3 protein: CASSDTILEAEYF
clone size: NA; V gene: TRBV29-1; J gene: TRBJ1-1; D gene: NA; CDR3 DNA: TGCAGCGTTGAACCGACATTATCGGAAGCTTTCTTT; CDR3 protein: CSVEPTLSEAFF
clone size: NA; V gene: TRBV10-3; J gene: TRBJ1-2; D gene: NA; CDR3 DNA: TGTGCCATCAGTGAGTCGAACAGCTATGGCTACACCTTC; CDR3 protein: CAISESNSYGYTF
clone size: NA; V gene: TRBV27; J gene: TRBJ2-2; D gene: TRBD2; CDR3 DNA: TGTGCCAGCAGTAGGGAGGCAGTCCTAGCGGGGAACACCGGGGAGCTGTTTTTT; CDR3 protein: CASSREAVLAGNTGELFF
clone size: NA; V gene: TRBV19; J gene: TRBJ2-1; D gene: TRBD2; CDR3 DNA: TGTGCCAGTAGATCGAAAACGGGAGGCTCCTACAATGAGCAGTTCTTC; CDR3 protein: CASRSKTGGSYNEQFF
clone size: NA; V gene: TRBV5-1; J gene: TRBJ2-7; D gene: NA; CDR3 DNA: TGCGCCAGCAGCTTAGAGACGACCTACGAGCAGTACTTC; CDR3 protein: CASSLETTYEQYF
clone size: NA; V gene: TRBV27; J gene: TRBJ1-2; D gene: TRBD1; CDR3 DNA: TGTGCCAGCAGTGCTGAACAGGGGGCAGCTGGCTACACCTTC; CDR3 protein: CASSAEQGAAGYTF
clone size: NA; V gene: TRBV9; J gene: TRBJ2-5; D gene: NA; CDR3 DNA: TGTGCCAGCAGCGCCGTGGAGACAGGCCCCCGGGAGACCCAGTACTTC; CDR3 protein: CASSAVETGPRETQYF
clone size: NA; V gene: TRBV11-2; J gene: TRBJ2-5; D gene: TRBD2; CDR3 DNA: TGTGCCAGCAGCTTGTCAGGGACTAGCGGAGCCCGCTTCCAAGAGACCCAGTACTTC; CDR3 protein: CASSLSGTSGARFQETQYF
clone size: NA; V gene: TRBV18; J gene: TRBJ2-2; D gene: TRBD2; CDR3 DNA: TGTGCCAGCTCCCCACCGGGACTAGCGGCGAACACCGGGGAGCTGTTTTTT; CDR3 protein: CASSPPGLAANTGELFF
clone size: NA; V gene: TRBV2; J gene: TRBJ2-7; D gene: NA; CDR3 DNA: TGTGCCAGCAGTGAAAACAGGGAGGTCGTCTACGAGCAGTACTTC; CDR3 protein: CASSENREVVYEQYF
clone size: NA; V gene: TRBV2; J gene: TRBJ2-3; D gene: NA; CDR3 DNA: TGTGCCAGCAGTGACTCTAGTGAAGATACGCAGTATTTT; CDR3 protein: CASSDSSEDTQYF
clone size: once; V gene: TRBV2; J gene: TRBJ2-2; D gene: TRBD1; CDR3 DNA: TGTGCCAGCAGAGACAGGGGGCCCGGGGAGCTGTTTTTT; CDR3 protein: CASRDRGPGELFF